This T cell receptor (beta chain) stems from a study of beta chain features in type 1 diabetes. Study summary: Sorted cells, approximately 100,000,000 in number, were examined across all samples.

General study points: Patients showed naive, central memory and Treg TCRB repertoires that appeared more similar than those of healthy donors. Shorter templates might be favored by PCR, equally in patients and controls. Overrepresentation of cells with high TCR expression could result from cDNA sequencing. Type 1 diabetes patients had TCRB CDR3s that were shorter (moderately but significantly so) in all four CD4+ subsets.

The whole isolated RNA underwent reverse transcription, so sequencing captured expressed TCRB transcripts. Produced via immunoSEQ multiplex PCR; TCRdb's table is partial and in-frame only. Among some 240,000 clones listed, about a sixth were seen once. This CDR3 has 15 amino acids. Trimming shortened V by 2 bases and J by 7 bases, and 15 bases separated the two germline ends. Germline-derived CDR1 and CDR2 are SGDLS and YYNGEE. In the case of this clone: Its antigen is currently unknown.

The chain carries TRBV9 and TRBJ1-4; maybe TRBD1 (5 bases). The clonotype comes from a man aged 30 to 45 with type 1 diabetes. The sample consisted of naive CD4+ T cells from blood. CDR3 nucleotides: TGTGCCAGCAGCGTTAATGCAGGGTTACGTGAAAAACTGTTTTTT. Translated, it gives CASSVNAGLREKLFF.